These T cell receptor beta chains were read from a single sample in a study of cytotoxic CD8 clonotypes in ibrutinib-treated CLL. The data were produced by immunoSEQ multiplex PCR, yet TCRdb's version contains in-frame clones alone and is incomplete. Of 250,000 to 350,000 clones listed, roughly 76% are singletons. Sequences were derived from PBMCs, sampled at disease progression, from a patient treated with ibrutinib. Receptor source: a human donor with chronic lymphocytic leukemia. Both conserved end residues are part of each CDR3. The D gene is left open where the match is weak. Only part of the rows carry a size: once, few, many, or a class if the clone is expanded.

TRBD1,-,TRBV5-1,TRBJ2-5,CASSLGTGGWETQYF,TGCGCCAGCAGCTTGGGGACAGGGGGCTGGGAGACCCAGTACTTC
-,-,TRBV5-1,TRBJ1-2,CASSLALANYGYTF,TGCGCCAGCAGCTTAGCGTTAGCTAACTATGGCTACACCTTC
-,-,TRBV7-2,TRBJ2-7,CASSPNVGSHEQYF,TGTGCCAGCAGCCCAAATGTCGGGTCCCACGAGCAGTACTTC
-,-,TRBV9,TRBJ2-2,CASQRGDGELFF,TGTGCCAGCCAACGCGGAGACGGGGAGCTGTTTTTT
-,-,TRBV10-3,TRBJ2-7,CAISGTSYEQYF,TGTGCCATCAGTGGGACCTCCTACGAGCAGTACTTC
-,few,TRBV29-1,TRBJ1-2,CSGRAGDGYTF,TGCAGCGGAAGGGCAGGGGATGGCTACACCTTC
TRBD2,-,TRBV5-6,TRBJ2-5,CASSSVGGLAGRETQYF,TGTGCCAGCAGCTCGGTAGGCGGCCTAGCGGGTCGAGAGACCCAGTACTTC
TRBD1,-,TRBV29-1,TRBJ2-5,CSVLQGPQETQYF,TGCAGCGTCCTACAGGGGCCCCAAGAGACCCAGTACTTC
TRBD1,-,TRBV27,TRBJ2-7,CASSHRGLSSYEQYF,TGTGCCAGCAGTCACAGGGGCTTGAGCTCCTACGAGCAGTACTTC
-,-,TRBV15,TRBJ2-3,CATSSRGADTQYF,TGTGCCACCAGCAGCAGGGGGGCAGATACGCAGTATTTT
-,-,TRBV7-2,TRBJ2-5,CASSLVLFRQGRETQYF,TGTGCCAGCAGCTTAGTGCTGTTCCGGCAGGGGAGAGAGACCCAGTACTTC
TRBD2,-,TRBV29-1,TRBJ2-7,CSAQLAGIYEQYF,TGCAGCGCGCAACTAGCGGGGATCTACGAGCAGTACTTC
TRBD1,-,TRBV5-1,TRBJ2-7,CASSLETGGKYEQYF,TGCGCCAGCAGCTTGGAGACAGGGGGCAAGTACGAGCAGTACTTC
-,few,TRBV7-9,TRBJ2-1,CASSLLNEQFF,TGTGCCAGCAGCTTATTGAATGAGCAGTTCTTC
-,-,TRBV6-6,TRBJ1-5,CASSYSRFQPQHF,TGTGCCAGCAGTTACTCACGGTTTCAGCCCCAGCATTTT
-,-,TRBV19,TRBJ1-5,CASSIGDSRPQHF,TGTGCCAGTAGTATCGGGGACTCTAGGCCCCAGCATTTT
TRBD1,-,TRBV6-1,TRBJ2-2,CASKGTAMHTGELFF,TGTGCCAGCAAAGGGACAGCAATGCACACCGGGGAGCTGTTTTTT
-,-,TRBV29-1,TRBJ1-1,CSVCGRGATEAFF,TGCAGCGTTTGCGGACGGGGGGCCACTGAAGCTTTCTTT
TRBD1,-,TRBV5-1,TRBJ2-7,CASTDRDHEQYF,TGCGCCAGCACGGACAGGGACCACGAGCAGTACTTC
-,few,TRBV18,TRBJ1-2,CASSPLGYDGYTF,TGTGCCAGCTCACCACTTGGGTACGATGGCTACACCTTC
-,-,TRBV29-1,TRBJ2-1,CSAVKLSSYNEQFF,TGCAGCGCCGTGAAGCTTAGCTCCTACAATGAGCAGTTCTTC
-,-,TRBV11-2,TRBJ2-1,CASSLVRPRQFF,TGTGCCAGCAGCTTAGTCCGTCCACGGCAGTTCTTC
TRBD2,few,TRBV9,TRBJ2-4,CASSTTGTSGNIQYF,TGTGCCAGCAGCACCACCGGGACTAGCGGAAACATTCAGTACTTC
-,-,TRBV4-3,TRBJ1-1,CASSVKRNTEAFF,TGCGCCAGCAGCGTCAAACGGAACACTGAAGCTTTCTTT
-,-,TRBV7-2,TRBJ1-4,CASSLVPPAGFATNEKLFF,TGTGCCAGCAGCTTAGTGCCCCCCGCGGGGTTTGCAACTAATGAAAAACTGTTTTTT
-,once,TRBV5-6,TRBJ2-5,CASSLPTGKKRTQYF,TGTGCCAGCAGCTTGCCTACAGGGAAGAAGAGGACCCAGTACTTC
-,once,TRBV10-3,TRBJ1-1,CAISESPANTEAFF,TGTGCCATCAGTGAGTCGCCGGCGAACACTGAAGCTTTCTTT